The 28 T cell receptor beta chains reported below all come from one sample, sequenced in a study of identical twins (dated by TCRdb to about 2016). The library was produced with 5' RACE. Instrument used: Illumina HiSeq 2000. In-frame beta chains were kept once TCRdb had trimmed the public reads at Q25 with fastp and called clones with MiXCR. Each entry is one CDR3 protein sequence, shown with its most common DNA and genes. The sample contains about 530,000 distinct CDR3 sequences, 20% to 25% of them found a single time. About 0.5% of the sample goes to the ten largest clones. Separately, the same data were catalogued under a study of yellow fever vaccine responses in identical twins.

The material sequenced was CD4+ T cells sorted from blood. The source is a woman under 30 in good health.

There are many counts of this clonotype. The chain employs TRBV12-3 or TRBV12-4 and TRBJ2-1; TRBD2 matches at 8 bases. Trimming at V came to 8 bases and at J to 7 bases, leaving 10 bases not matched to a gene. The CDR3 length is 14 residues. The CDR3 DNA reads TGTGCCAGCGGGGGGTGGCGGGAGGTTAATGAGCAGTTCTTC. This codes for CASGGWREVNEQFF.

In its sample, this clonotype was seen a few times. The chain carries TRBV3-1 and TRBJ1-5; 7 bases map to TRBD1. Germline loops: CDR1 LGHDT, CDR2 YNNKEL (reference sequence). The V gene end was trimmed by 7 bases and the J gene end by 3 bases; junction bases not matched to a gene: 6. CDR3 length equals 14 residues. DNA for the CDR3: TGTGCCAGCAACCAGGGGGAGAACAATCAGCCCCAGCATTTT. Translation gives CASNQGENNQPQHF.

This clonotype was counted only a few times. For the CDR3, the DNA is TGTGCCAGCAGTCTCCAGGTTGTCGGGGGGGCCTCTAATTCACCCCTCCACTTT. Encoded protein: CASSLQVVGGASNSPLHF. The chain links TRBV6-1 to TRBJ1-6; maybe TRBD1 (6 bases). V was clipped by 5 bases and J by 6 bases, with 23 bases between them. The germline V gene encodes CDR1 MNHNS and CDR2 SASEGT. CDR3 length: 18 residues.

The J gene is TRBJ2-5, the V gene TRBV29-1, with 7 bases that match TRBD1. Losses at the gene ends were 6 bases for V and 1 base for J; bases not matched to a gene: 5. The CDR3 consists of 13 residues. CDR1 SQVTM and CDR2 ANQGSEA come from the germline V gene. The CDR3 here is CSVSTGVQETQYF. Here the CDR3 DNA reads TGCAGCGTCTCTACAGGGGTCCAAGAGACCCAGTACTTC.

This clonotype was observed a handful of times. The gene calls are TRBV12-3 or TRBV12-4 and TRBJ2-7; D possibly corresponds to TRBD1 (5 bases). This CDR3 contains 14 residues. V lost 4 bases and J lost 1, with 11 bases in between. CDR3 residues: CASSWGRASYEQYF. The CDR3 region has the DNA TGTGCCAGCAGTTGGGGCAGGGCATCCTACGAGCAGTACTTC.

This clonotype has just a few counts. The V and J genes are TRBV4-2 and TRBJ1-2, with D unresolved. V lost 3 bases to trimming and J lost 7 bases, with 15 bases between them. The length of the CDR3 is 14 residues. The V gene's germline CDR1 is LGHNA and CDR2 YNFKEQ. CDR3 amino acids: CASSHIGPEAGYTF. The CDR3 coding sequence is TGTGCCAGCAGCCATATTGGACCCGAGGCTGGCTACACCTTC.

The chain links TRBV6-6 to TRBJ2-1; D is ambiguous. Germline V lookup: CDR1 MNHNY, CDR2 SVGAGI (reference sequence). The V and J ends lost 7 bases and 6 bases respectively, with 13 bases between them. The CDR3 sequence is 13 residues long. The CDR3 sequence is CASNRLSSNEQFF. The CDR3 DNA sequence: TGTGCCAGCAATAGGCTGAGCAGCAATGAGCAGTTCTTC.

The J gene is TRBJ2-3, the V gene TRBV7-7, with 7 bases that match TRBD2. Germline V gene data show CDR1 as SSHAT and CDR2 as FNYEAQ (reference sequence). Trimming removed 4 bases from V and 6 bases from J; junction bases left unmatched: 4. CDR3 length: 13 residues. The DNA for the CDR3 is TGTGCCAGCAGCTCCATGGGGGGGGATACGCAGTATTTT. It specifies CASSSMGGDTQYF.

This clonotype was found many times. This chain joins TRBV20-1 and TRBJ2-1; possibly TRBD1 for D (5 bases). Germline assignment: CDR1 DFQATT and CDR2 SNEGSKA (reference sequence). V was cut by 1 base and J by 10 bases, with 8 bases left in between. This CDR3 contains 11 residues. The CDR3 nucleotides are TGCAGTGCTAGAGGTACAGGCGAGCAGTTCTTC. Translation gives CSARGTGEQFF.

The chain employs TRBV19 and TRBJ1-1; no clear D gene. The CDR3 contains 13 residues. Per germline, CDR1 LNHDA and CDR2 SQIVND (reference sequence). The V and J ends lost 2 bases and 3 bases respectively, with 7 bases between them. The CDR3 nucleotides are TGTGCCAGTAGTATACGTGGGGACACTGAAGCTTTCTTT. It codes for CASSIRGDTEAFF.

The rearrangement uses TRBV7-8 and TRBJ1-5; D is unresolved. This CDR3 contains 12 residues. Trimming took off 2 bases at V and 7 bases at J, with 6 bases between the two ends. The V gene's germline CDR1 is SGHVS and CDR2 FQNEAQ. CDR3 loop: CASSLPGQPQHF. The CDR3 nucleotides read TGTGCCAGCAGCTTACCGGGGCAGCCCCAGCATTTT.

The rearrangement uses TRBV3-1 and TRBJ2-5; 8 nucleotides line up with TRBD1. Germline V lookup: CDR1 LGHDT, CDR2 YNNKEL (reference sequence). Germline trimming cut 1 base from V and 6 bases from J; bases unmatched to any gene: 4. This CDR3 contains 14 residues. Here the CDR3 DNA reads TGTGCCAGCAGCCAAGTTACAGGGGGGAAGACCCAGTACTTC. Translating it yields CASSQVTGGKTQYF.

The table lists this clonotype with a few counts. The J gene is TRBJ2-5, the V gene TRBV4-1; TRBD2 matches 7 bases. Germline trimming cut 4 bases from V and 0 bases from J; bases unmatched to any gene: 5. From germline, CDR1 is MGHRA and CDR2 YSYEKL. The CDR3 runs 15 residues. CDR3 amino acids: CASSPREGHQETQYF. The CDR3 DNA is TGCGCCAGCAGCCCGAGGGAGGGTCACCAAGAGACCCAGTACTTC.

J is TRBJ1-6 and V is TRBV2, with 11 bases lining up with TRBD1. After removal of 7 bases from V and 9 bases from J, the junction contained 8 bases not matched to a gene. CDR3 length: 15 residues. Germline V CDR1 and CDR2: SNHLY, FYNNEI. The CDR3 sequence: CASNPGQGGFSPLHF. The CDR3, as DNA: TGTGCCAGCAACCCGGGACAGGGGGGTTTTTCACCCCTCCACTTT.

The CDR3 loop reads CASTVSTGGLEQYV. DNA for the CDR3: TGCGCCAGCACCGTGAGCACAGGGGGCCTCGAGCAGTACGTC. The J gene is TRBJ2-7, the V gene TRBV10-1; 9 nucleotides agree with TRBD1. The CDR3 loop spans 14 amino acids. The germline gives CDR1 WNHNN, CDR2 SYGVQD (reference sequence). The V gene end was trimmed by 7 bases and the J gene end by 6 bases; junction bases not matched to a gene: 10.

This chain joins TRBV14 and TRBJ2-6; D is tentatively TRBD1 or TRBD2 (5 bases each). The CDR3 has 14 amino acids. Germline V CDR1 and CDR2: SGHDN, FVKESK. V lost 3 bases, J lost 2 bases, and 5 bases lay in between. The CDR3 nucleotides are TGTGCCAGCAGCCAGGGGGCTGGGGCCAACGTCCTGACTTTC. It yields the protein CASSQGAGANVLTF.

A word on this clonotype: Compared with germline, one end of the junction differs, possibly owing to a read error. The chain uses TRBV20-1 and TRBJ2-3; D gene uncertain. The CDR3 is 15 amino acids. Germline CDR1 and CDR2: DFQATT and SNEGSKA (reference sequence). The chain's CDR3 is CSASGLGIGTHTQYF. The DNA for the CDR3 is TGCAGTGCTTCGGGCCTGGGGATCGGCACACATACGCAGTATTTT.

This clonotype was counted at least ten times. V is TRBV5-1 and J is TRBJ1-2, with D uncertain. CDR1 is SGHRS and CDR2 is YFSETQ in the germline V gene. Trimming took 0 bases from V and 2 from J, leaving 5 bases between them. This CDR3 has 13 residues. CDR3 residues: CASSLDGNYGYTF. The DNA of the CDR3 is TGCGCCAGCAGCTTGGACGGGAACTATGGCTACACCTTC.

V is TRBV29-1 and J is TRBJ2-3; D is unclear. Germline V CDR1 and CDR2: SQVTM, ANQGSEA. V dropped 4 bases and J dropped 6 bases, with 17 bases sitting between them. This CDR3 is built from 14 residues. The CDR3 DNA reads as TGCAGCGTTGTTCTAGTGGGTCCTTGGGATACGCAGTATTTT. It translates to CSVVLVGPWDTQYF.

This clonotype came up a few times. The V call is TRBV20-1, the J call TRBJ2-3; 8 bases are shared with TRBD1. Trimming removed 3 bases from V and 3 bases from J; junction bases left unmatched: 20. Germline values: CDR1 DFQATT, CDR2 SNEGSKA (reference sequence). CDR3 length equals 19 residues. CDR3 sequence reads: CSARGTGGRMFVGTDTQYF. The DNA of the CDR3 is TGCAGTGCTAGGGGTACAGGGGGACGGATGTTTGTGGGTACAGATACGCAGTATTTT.

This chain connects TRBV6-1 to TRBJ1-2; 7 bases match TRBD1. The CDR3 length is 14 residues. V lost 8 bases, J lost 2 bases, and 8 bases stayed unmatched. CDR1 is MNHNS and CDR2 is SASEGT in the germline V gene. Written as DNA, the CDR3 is TGTGCCAGCTTTTCCGGGACAGAGAACTATGGCTACACCTTC. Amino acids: CASFSGTENYGYTF.

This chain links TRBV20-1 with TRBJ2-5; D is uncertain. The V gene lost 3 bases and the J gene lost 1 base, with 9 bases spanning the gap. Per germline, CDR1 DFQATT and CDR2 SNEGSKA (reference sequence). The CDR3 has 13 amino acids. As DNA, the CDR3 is TGCAGTGCTAGCGGGCCCAGCCAAGAGACCCAGTACTTC. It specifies CSASGPSQETQYF.

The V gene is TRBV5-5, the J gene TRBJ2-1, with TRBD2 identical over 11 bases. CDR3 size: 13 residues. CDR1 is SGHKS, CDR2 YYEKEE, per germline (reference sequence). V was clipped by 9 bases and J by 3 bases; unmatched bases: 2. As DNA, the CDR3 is TGTGCCACCGGGACTAGCGGCTACAATGAGCAGTTCTTC. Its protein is CATGTSGYNEQFF.

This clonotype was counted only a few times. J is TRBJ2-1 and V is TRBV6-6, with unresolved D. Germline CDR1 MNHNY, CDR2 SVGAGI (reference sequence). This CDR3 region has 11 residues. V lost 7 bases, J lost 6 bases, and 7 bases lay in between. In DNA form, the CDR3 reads TGTGCCAGCAAGGAACGCAATGAGCAGTTCTTC. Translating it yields CASKERNEQFF.

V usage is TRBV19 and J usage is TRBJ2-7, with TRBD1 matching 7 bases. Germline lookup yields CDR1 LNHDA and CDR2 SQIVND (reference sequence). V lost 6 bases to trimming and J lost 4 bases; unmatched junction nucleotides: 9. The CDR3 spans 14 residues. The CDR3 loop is CASRLTGSGYEQYF. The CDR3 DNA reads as TGTGCCAGTAGGCTGACAGGGTCTGGGTACGAGCAGTACTTC.

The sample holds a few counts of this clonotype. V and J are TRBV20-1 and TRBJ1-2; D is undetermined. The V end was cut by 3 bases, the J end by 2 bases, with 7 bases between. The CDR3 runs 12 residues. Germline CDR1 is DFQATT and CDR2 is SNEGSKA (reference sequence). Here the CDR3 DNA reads TGCAGTGCTAGCAAGCCGAACTATGGCTACACCTTC. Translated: CSASKPNYGYTF.

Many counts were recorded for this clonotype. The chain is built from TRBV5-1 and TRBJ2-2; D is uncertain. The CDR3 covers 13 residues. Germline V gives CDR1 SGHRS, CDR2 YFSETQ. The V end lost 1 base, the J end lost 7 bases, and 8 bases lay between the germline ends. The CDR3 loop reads CASSLFADGELFF. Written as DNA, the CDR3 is TGCGCCAGCAGCTTGTTTGCGGACGGGGAGCTGTTTTTT.

The DNA of the CDR3 is TGTGCCAGCAGCTCTTTGCTGGTCGTCAACTCTGGGGCCAACGTCCTGACTTTC. This codes for CASSSLLVVNSGANVLTF. The chain joins TRBV11-2 to TRBJ2-6; D is undetermined. The ends were cut back, 4 bases at V and 0 bases at J, with 16 bases in the middle. The CDR3 has 18 amino acids. Germline V lookup: CDR1 SGHAT, CDR2 FQNNGV. Together with reference TRBV11-2 and TRBJ2-6, the CDR3 gives the full variable domain: EAGVAQSPRYKIIEKRQSVAFWCNPISGHATLYWYQQILGQGPKLLIQFQNNGVVDDSQLPKDRFSAERLKGVDSTLKIQPAKLEDSAVYLCASSSLLVVNSGANVLTFGAGSRLTVL.